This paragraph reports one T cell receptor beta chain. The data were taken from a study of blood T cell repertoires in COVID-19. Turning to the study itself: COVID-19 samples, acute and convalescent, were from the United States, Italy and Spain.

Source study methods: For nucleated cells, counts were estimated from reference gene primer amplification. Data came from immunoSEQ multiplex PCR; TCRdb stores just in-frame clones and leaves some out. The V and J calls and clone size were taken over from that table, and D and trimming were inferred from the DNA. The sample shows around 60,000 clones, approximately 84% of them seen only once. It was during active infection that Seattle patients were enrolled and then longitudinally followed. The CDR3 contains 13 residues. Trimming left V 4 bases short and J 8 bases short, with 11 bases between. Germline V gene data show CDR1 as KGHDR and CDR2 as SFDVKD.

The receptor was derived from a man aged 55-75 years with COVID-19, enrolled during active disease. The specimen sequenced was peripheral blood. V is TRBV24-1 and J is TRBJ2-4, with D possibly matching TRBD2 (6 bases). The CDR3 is CATSEGEEDIQYF. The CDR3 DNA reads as TGTGCCACCAGTGAAGGGGAGGAGGACATTCAGTACTTC.